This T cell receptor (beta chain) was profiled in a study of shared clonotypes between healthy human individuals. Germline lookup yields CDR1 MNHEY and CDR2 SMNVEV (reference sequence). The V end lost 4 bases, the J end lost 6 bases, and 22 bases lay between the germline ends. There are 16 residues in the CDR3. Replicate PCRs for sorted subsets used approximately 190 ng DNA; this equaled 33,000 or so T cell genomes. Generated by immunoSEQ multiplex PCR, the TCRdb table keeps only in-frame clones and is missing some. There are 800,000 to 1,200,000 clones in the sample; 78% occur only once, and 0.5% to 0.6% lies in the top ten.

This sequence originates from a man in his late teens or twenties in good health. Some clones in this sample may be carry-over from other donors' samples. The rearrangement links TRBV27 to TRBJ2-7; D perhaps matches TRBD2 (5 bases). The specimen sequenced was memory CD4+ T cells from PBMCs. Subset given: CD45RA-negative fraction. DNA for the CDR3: TGTGCCAGCAGTTCCCCCCCTCGTATGGCGGCGGGCGAGCAGTACTTC. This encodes CASSSPPRMAAGEQYF.